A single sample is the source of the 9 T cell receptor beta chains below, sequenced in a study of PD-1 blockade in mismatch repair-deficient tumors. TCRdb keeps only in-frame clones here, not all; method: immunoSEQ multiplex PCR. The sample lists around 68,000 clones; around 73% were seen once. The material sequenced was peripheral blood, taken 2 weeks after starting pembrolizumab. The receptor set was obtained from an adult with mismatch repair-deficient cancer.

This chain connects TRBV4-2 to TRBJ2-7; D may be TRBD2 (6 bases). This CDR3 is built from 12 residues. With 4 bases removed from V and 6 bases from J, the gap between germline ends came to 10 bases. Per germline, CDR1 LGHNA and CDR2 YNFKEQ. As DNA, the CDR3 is TGTGCCAGCAGCCTGGGGCGGGGCGAGCAGTACTTC. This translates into CASSLGRGEQYF.

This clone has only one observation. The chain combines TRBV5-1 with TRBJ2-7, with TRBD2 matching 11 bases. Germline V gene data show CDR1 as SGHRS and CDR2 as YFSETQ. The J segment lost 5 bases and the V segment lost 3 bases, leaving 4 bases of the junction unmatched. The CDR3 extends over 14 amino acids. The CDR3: CASSSTSGSNEQYF. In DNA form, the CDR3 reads TGCGCCAGCAGCTCCACTAGCGGGAGCAACGAGCAGTACTTC.

DNA for the CDR3: TGTGCCAGCAGTTTCCCCAGCTCCGGGGAGCTGTTTTTT. Residues: CASSFPSSGELFF. The chain recombines TRBV28 with TRBJ2-2; D not resolved. V dropped 3 bases and J dropped 6 bases, with 8 bases sitting between them. Germline values: CDR1 MDHEN, CDR2 SYDVKM. The CDR3 contains 13 residues.

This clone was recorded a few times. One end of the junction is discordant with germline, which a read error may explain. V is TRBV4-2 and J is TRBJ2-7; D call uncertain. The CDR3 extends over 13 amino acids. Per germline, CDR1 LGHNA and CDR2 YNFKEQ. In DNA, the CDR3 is TGTGCCAGCAGCCAAGACGGACGGTCCTTCGCTCACTTC. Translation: CASSQDGRSFAHF.

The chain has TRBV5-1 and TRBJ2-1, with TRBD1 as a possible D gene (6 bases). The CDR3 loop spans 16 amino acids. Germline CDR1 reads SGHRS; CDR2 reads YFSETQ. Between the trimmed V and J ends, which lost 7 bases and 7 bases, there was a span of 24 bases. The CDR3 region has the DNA TGCGCCAGCCGCCGAGTAGGTGGACAGAGACAGAATGAGCAGTTCTTC. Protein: CASRRVGGQRQNEQFF.

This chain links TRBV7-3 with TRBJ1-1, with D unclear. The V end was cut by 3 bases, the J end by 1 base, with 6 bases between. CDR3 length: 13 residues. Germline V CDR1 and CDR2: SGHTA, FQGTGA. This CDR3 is CASSFRENTEAFF. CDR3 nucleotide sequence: TGTGCCAGCAGCTTCCGGGAGAACACTGAAGCTTTCTTT.

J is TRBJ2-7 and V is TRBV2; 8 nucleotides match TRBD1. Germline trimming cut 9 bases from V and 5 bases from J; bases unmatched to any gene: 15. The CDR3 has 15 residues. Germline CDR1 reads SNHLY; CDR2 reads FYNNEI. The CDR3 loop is CASNQETGVSNEQYF. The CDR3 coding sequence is TGTGCCAGTAACCAGGAGACAGGGGTAAGCAACGAGCAGTACTTC.

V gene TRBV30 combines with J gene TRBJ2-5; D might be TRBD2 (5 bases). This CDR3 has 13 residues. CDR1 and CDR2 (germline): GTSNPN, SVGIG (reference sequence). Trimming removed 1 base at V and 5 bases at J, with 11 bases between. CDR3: CAWSGGPKETQYF. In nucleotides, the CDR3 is TGTGCCTGGAGTGGAGGGCCAAAGGAGACCCAGTACTTC.

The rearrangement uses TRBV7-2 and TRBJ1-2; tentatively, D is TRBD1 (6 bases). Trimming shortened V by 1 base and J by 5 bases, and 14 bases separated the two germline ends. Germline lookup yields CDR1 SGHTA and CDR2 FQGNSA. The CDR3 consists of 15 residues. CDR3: CASSLGRGAGYGYTF. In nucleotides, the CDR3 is TGTGCCAGCAGCTTAGGTCGGGGGGCAGGGTATGGCTACACCTTC.